These 3 T cell receptor beta chains share one sample of origin, sequenced in a study of blood T cell repertoires in COVID-19 (dated by TCRdb to 2018 to 2020). Libraries were made using the immunoSEQ multiplex PCR assay. TCRdb provides this immuneACCESS table in a form limited to in-frame rearrangements. Some clones are lacking; in checked studies, under half of them reflect an unresolved V gene, and why the rest are absent is not known. The sample table lists roughly 200,000 clones, about four fifths of them with a count of one. The top ten clones comprise approximately 5.9% of the sample. Specimen: peripheral blood. The receptor set was obtained from a woman aged 40 to 55 with COVID-19, enrolled during active disease.

The chain is built from TRBV7-2 and TRBJ1-6; tentative D call: TRBD1 (5 bases). CDR1 is SGHTA and CDR2 is FQGNSA in the germline V gene. The CDR3 loop spans 17 amino acids. The V gene lost 2 bases and the J gene lost 8 bases, with 19 bases spanning the gap. DNA of the CDR3: TGTGCCAGCAGCTTACTCCACTCTTGGGGGACTTATTCACCCCTCCACTTT. Translating it yields CASSLLHSWGTYSPLHF.

The chain couples TRBV9 to TRBJ1-5, with 9 bases identical to TRBD1. J lost 4 bases, V lost 4 bases, and 6 bases had no gene match. CDR1 and CDR2 (germline): SGDLS, YYNGEE. CDR3 length: 15 amino acids. This CDR3 reads CASSSRTGANQPQHF. The CDR3, as DNA: TGTGCCAGCAGCTCCCGGACAGGGGCAAATCAGCCCCAGCATTTT.

The chain couples TRBV5-4 to TRBJ2-3; maybe TRBD1 (5 bases). Germline assignment: CDR1 SGHNT and CDR2 YYREEE (reference sequence). The CDR3 consists of 15 residues. V gave up 5 bases and J gave up 9 bases, with 22 bases separating them. The CDR3 DNA is TGTGCCAGCAGGCAGGACCAGGGATGGGATCTCACGCAGTATTTT. Translation: CASRQDQGWDLTQYF.